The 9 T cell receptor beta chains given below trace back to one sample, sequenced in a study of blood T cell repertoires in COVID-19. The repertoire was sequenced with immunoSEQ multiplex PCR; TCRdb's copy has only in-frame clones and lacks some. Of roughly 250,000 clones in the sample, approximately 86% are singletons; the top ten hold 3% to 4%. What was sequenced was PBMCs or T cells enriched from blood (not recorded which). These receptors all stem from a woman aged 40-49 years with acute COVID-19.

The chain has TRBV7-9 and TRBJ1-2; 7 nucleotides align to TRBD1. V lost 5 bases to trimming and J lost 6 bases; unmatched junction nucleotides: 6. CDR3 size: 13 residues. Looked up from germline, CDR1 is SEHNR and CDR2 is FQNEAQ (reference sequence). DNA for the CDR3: TGTGCCAGCAGCCGAGACAGGGAGGATGGCTACACCTTC. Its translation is CASSRDREDGYTF.

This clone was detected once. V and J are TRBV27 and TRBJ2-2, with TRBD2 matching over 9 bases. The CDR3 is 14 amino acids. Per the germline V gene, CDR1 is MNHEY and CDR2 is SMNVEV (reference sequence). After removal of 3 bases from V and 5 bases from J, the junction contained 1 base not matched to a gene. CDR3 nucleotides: TGTGCCAGCAGTTTGGGACTAGCTACCGGGGAGCTGTTTTTT. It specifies CASSLGLATGELFF.

CDR3 nucleotides: TGTGCCAGCAGTCCAGGGGCCGGACGGTCGACCGAGCAGTACTTC. Amino acids: CASSPGAGRSTEQYF. V gene TRBV6-5 combines with J gene TRBJ2-7, with D maybe TRBD1 (6 bases). The CDR3 is 15 residues long. Germline CDR1 and CDR2: MNHEY and SVGAGI. Trimming removed 5 bases from V and 6 bases from J, with 20 bases in between.

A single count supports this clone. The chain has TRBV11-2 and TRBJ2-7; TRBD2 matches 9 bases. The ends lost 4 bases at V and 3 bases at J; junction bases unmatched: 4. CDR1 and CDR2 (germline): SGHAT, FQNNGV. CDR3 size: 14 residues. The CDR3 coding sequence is TGTGCCAGCAGCTCAGGACTAGCGATCTACGAGCAGTACTTC. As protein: CASSSGLAIYEQYF.

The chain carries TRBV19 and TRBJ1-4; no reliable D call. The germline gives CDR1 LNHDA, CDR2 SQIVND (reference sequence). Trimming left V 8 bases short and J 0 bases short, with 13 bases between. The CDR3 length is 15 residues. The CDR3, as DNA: TGTGCCAGTCTCAGCGGCCGTGCAACTAATGAAAAACTGTTTTTT. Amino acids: CASLSGRATNEKLFF.

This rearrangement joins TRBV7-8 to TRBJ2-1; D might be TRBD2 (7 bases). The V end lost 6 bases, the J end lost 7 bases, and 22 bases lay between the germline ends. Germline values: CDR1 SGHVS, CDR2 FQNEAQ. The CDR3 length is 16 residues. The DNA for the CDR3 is TGTGCCAGCAGGTTCAGGACTAGGGGGGGGTCGAATGAGCAGTTCTTC. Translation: CASRFRTRGGSNEQFF.

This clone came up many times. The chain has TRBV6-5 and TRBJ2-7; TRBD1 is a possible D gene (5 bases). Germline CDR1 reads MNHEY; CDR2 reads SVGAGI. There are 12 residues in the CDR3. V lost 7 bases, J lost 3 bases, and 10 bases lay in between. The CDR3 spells CASIKGVYEQYF. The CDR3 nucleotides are TGTGCCAGCATCAAAGGGGTCTACGAGCAGTACTTC.

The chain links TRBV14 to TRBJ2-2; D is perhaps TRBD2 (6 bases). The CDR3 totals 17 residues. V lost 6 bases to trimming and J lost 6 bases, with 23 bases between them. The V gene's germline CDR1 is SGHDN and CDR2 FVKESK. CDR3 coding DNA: TGTGCCAGCAGTCGCGACTTGTTGGGGGAGGTCCCCGGGGAGCTGTTTTTT. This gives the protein CASSRDLLGEVPGELFF.

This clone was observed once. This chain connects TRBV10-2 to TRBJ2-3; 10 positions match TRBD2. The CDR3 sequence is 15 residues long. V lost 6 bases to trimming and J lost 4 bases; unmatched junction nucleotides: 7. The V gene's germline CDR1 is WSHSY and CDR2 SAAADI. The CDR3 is CASRAGTSEPDTQYF. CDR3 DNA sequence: TGCGCCAGCAGAGCCGGGACTAGCGAGCCAGATACGCAGTATTTT.